This TCR beta chain was sequenced during a study of shared clonotypes between healthy human individuals. Background on the study: With ages of 18 to 49, the donors were a couple of women and a few men. Donors had three CD4 naive, three CD4 memory, two CD8 naive and one CD8 memory plate apiece.

In the study's own analysis: Because ImmunoSEQ provided only junction sequences with no quality scores, the filtering differed. The data were produced by immunoSEQ multiplex PCR, yet TCRdb's version contains in-frame clones alone and is incomplete. That table furnishes V, J and clone size, whereas the DNA furnished D and trimming. This sample carries about 2.4 million clones, 90% to 95% of them seen once, and the ten largest clones take 0.36%. None of the donors, who were healthy HIV-negative adults, had recently had acute infections or vaccinations. The material sequenced was naive CD4+ T cells from PBMCs. Subset in this sample: CD45RA+ positively selected. The TCR was taken from a man between 18 and 35 years old in good health. Some clones in this sample may be carry-over from other donors' samples.

In DNA form, the CDR3 reads TGTGCCAGCAGCCACAACGGGGGGAGCGGCTACGAGCAGTACTTC. Amino acid sequence: CASSHNGGSGYEQYF. This chain links TRBV4-2 with TRBJ2-7; TRBD2 matches 7 bases. J lost 3 bases, V lost 3 bases, and 8 bases had no gene match. The CDR3 is made up of 15 amino acids. The germline gives CDR1 LGHNA, CDR2 YNFKEQ.